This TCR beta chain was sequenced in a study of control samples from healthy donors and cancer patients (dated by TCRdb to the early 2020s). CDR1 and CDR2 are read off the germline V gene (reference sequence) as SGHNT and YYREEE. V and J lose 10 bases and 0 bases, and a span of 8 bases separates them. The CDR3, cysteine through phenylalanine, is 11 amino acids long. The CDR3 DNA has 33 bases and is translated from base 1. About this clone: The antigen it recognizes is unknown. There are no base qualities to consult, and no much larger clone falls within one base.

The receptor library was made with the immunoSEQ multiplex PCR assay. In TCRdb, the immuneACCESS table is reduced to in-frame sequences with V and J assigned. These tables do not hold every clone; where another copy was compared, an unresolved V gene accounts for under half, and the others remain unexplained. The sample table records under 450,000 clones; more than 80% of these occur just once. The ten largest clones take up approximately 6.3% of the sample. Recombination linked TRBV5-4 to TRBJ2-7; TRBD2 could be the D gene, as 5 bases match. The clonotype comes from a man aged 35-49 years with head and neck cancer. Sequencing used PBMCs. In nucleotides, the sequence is TGTGCCGTCACTAGCTCCTACGAGCAGTACTTC. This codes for CAVTSSYEQYF.